One and the same sample provided the 7 T cell receptor beta chains below, sequenced in a study of T-cell memory formation after mild COVID-19. Using its own MiXCR run on the 5' RACE reads, TCRdb lists one record per CDR3 protein. Of approximately 290,000 distinct CDR3 sequences listed, roughly 8.2% were seen once; the top ten hold about 20%. Sequencing used PBMCs or a T cell subset sorted from them (not recorded which). These receptors were obtained from a man younger than 35 who had mild COVID-19 (a few samples of this study predate the infection). Cell type and time point are not known.

This clonotype showed up just a few times. The V and J genes are TRBV19 and TRBJ2-3; either TRBD1 or TRBD2 may supply D (6 bases each). The CDR3 spans 14 residues. CDR1 is LNHDA and CDR2 is SQIVND in the germline V gene (reference sequence). V was cut by 9 bases and J by 0 bases, with 13 bases left in between. This chain's CDR3 is CASGGLTSTDTQYF. CDR3 DNA: TGTGCCAGCGGGGGCTTAACTAGCACAGATACGCAGTATTTT.

This chain connects TRBV6-6 to TRBJ1-5; TRBD1 aligns across 7 bases. Germline values: CDR1 MNHNY, CDR2 SVGAGI (reference sequence). V lost 5 bases, J lost 7 bases, and 8 bases stayed unmatched. This CDR3 is built from 14 residues. In DNA form, the CDR3 reads TGTGCCAGCAGTCTGCGACAGGGTACCCAGCCCCAGCATTTT. It is translated as CASSLRQGTQPQHF.

This clonotype was detected many times. The chain's CDR3 is CASSSARGLRTEAFF. CDR3 nucleotides: TGTGCCAGCAGTAGCGCGAGGGGGTTAAGGACTGAAGCTTTCTTT. This chain links TRBV12-3 or TRBV12-4 with TRBJ1-1, with D perhaps matching TRBD1 (6 bases). The V end was cut by 5 bases, the J end by 5 bases, with 18 bases between. The CDR3 contains 15 residues.

This clonotype was observed many times. The chain has TRBV7-9 and TRBJ2-2, with D unclear. Germline V gives CDR1 SEHNR, CDR2 FQNEAQ (reference sequence). The CDR3 has 15 residues. The ends were cut back, 3 bases at V and 5 bases at J, with 13 bases in the middle. CDR3 sequence (DNA): TGTGCCAGCAGCTTTCAGCATGGGTGGACCGGGGAGCTGTTTTTT. It is translated as CASSFQHGWTGELFF. Together with reference TRBV7-9 and TRBJ2-2, the CDR3 gives the full variable domain: DTGVSQNPRHKITKRGQNVTFRCDPISEHNRLYWYRQTLGQGPEFLTYFQNEAQLEKSRLLSDRFSAERPKGSFSTLEIQRTEQGDSAMYLCASSFQHGWTGELFFGEGSRLTVL.

The CDR3, as DNA: TGCGCCAGCGGGGTGGGGAGCCCCTCCTACGAGCAGTACTTC. It codes for CASGVGSPSYEQYF. The rearrangement uses TRBV5-1 and TRBJ2-7; D is perhaps TRBD2 (5 bases). CDR1 and CDR2 from the germline V gene are SGHRS and YFSETQ. Trimming pared 7 bases from V and 0 bases from J, leaving 14 bases between. This CDR3 contains 14 residues.

The chain carries TRBV24-1 and TRBJ2-1; D is perhaps TRBD2 (6 bases). Trimming left V 5 bases short and J 4 bases short, with 8 bases between. The germline V gene has CDR1 KGHDR and CDR2 SFDVKD. CDR3 length equals 13 residues. DNA of the CDR3: TGTGCCACCAGTGTGGGGGGTTACAATGAGCAGTTCTTC. Encoded protein: CATSVGGYNEQFF.

This clonotype occurred a few times. The rearrangement uses TRBV20-1 and TRBJ2-2; TRBD1 agrees at 7 bases. The CDR3 has 15 residues. Germline CDR1 is DFQATT and CDR2 is SNEGSKA (reference sequence). V gave up 6 bases and J gave up 4 bases; unmatched junction bases: 11. The CDR3 DNA is TGCAGTGCCATCCCGACAGGGATGGGCACCGGGGAGCTGTTTTTT. It is translated as CSAIPTGMGTGELFF.